What follows are 7 T cell receptor beta chains derived from one specimen sequenced in a study of cytomegalovirus exposure and HLA in healthy donors. Use of 60 Vbeta and 13 Jbeta primers characterized the PCR. Assay: immunoSEQ multiplex PCR; the TCRdb copy retains only in-frame clones and omits some. The sample has about 180,000 clones; approximately 84% are singletons. The sequenced sample consisted of PBMCs. The source of these receptors is a young man in good health and CMV-seronegative.

V is TRBV5-1 and J is TRBJ2-1, with 10 bases identical to TRBD2. In germline, CDR1 is SGHRS, CDR2 YFSETQ. The V gene end was trimmed by 1 base and the J gene end by 9 bases; junction bases not matched to a gene: 10. The CDR3 extends over 16 amino acids. The CDR3 DNA reads TGCGCCAGCAGCTTGTTGGGCCTAGCGGGGGATAGTGAGCAGTTCTTC. As protein: CASSLLGLAGDSEQFF.

This clone was counted a few times. The chain recombines TRBV6-6 with TRBJ1-5, with 8 nucleotides matching TRBD1. CDR1 and CDR2 (germline): MNHNY, SVGAGI (reference sequence). The CDR3 is 14 residues long. The trim removed 7 bases at V and 6 bases at J, leaving 8 bases unmatched. The CDR3 DNA reads TGTGCCAGCAAGGTACAGGGGGGACGTCAGCCCCAGCATTTT. As protein: CASKVQGGRQPQHF.

The genes are TRBV4-1 and TRBJ2-7; D possibly corresponds to TRBD2 (6 bases). This CDR3 has 14 amino acids. The germline V and J ends were trimmed by 5 bases and 2 bases, with 13 bases remaining between them. The germline gives CDR1 MGHRA, CDR2 YSYEKL. The DNA for the CDR3 is TGCGCCAGCAGCATCAGACTAGATACCTACGAGCAGTACTTC. Amino acids: CASSIRLDTYEQYF.

This clone showed up just a few times. The V gene is TRBV5-1, the J gene TRBJ1-2, with TRBD1 matching over 9 bases. The CDR3 is 14 residues long. The ends lost 4 bases at V and 6 bases at J; junction bases unmatched: 7. The germline V gene has CDR1 SGHRS and CDR2 YFSETQ. The CDR3 DNA sequence: TGCGCCAGCAGCCCGGGACAGGGAGGTGATGGCTACACCTTC. Amino acid sequence: CASSPGQGGDGYTF.

The rearrangement joins TRBV6-6 to TRBJ2-1, with 9 positions matching TRBD2. Germline lookup yields CDR1 MNHNY and CDR2 SVGAGI (reference sequence). The V segment lost 3 bases and the J segment 5 bases; nucleotides outside the gene matches: 5. The CDR3 covers 15 residues. Here the CDR3 reads CASSYKRGADNEQFF. The CDR3 DNA reads TGTGCCAGCAGTTATAAGCGGGGGGCTGACAATGAGCAGTTCTTC.

In this sample, this clone turned up once. The genes are TRBV5-1 and TRBJ2-7; 8 bases agree with TRBD1. CDR3 length equals 16 residues. After removal of 1 base from V and 2 bases from J, the junction contained 8 bases not matched to a gene. Germline CDR1 and CDR2: SGHRS and YFSETQ. CDR3 sequence reads: CASSLSTGDAPYEQYF. Written as DNA, the CDR3 is TGCGCCAGCAGCTTGTCGACAGGGGACGCTCCCTACGAGCAGTACTTC.

The chain joins TRBV10-3 to TRBJ1-3; D gene ambiguous. The CDR3 is 13 residues long. In germline, CDR1 is ENHRY, CDR2 SYGVKD. V shed 7 bases and J shed 0 bases, with 7 bases lying between them. The CDR3 loop is CAIIPDSGNTIYF. DNA of the CDR3: TGTGCCATCATCCCAGACTCTGGAAACACCATATATTTT.